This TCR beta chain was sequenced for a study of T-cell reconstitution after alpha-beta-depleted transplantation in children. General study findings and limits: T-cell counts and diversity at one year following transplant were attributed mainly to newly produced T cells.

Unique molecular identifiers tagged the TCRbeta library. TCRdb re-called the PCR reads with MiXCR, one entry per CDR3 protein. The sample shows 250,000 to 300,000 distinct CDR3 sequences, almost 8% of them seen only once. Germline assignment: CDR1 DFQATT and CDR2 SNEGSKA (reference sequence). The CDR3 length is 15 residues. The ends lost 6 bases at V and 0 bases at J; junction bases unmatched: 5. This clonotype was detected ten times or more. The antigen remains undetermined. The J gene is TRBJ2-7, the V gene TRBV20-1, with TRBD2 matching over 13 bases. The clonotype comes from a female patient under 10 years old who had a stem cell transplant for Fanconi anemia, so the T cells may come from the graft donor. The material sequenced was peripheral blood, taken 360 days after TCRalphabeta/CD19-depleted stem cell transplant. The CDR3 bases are TGCAGTGCATCCGGGACTAGCGGGAACTCCTACGAGCAGTACTTC. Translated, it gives CSASGTSGNSYEQYF.